Listed below are T cell receptor beta chains from one sample, sequenced in a study of type 1 and type 2 diabetes patients. A single record per CDR3 protein comes from TCRdb applying MiXCR to the multiplex PCR reads. In the table there are fewer than 350,000 distinct CDR3 sequences, roughly 44% of which are singletons. Input material: peripheral blood mononuclear cells (PBMCs). These receptors were collected from a man between 18 and 29 years old with type 2 diabetes. The CDR3 runs from the conserved cysteine through the conserved F or W. The D gene is left open where the match is weak. The listing skips clone size in some rows; elsewhere it reads once, few, many or a size class.

CDR3 DNA,CDR3 protein,J gene,clone size,D gene,V gene
TGTGCCAGCAGCTTCCGGACTAGCGGGACCCAGTACTTC,CASSFRTSGTQYF,TRBJ2-5,NA,TRBD2,TRBV7-2
TGTGCCAGCAGCTTAGCCGGGGGGGGTACTACGCAGTATTTT,CASSLAGGGTTQYF,TRBJ2-3,once,TRBD2,TRBV5-4
TGCGCCAGCAGCCAAGACAGGGTGGCAGATACGCAGTATTTT,CASSQDRVADTQYF,TRBJ2-3,NA,NA,TRBV4-3
TGCAGTGCGCGACTAGCGGGGGGGCCTCAGGACATTCAGTACTTC,CSARLAGGPQDIQYF,TRBJ2-4,once,TRBD2,TRBV20-1
TGTGCCACCGGACTAGCCGACAATGAGCAGTTCTTC,CATGLADNEQFF,TRBJ2-1,few,TRBD2,TRBV24-1
TGTGCCAGCAGCCCCGAACAGGGGGCTCGGTCACCCCTCCACTTT,CASSPEQGARSPLHF,TRBJ1-6,few,TRBD1,TRBV7-8
TGTGCCACTAGTAAGCGCTCTGGAAACACCATATATTTT,CATSKRSGNTIYF,TRBJ1-3,NA,NA,TRBV19
TGTGCCATCAGTGAGTCTTCCGGGGGAGTCCACGAGCAGTACTTC,CAISESSGGVHEQYF,TRBJ2-7,NA,NA,TRBV10-3
TGTGCCAGCAGTTTTAGTGCGAACACTGAAGCTTTCTTT,CASSFSANTEAFF,TRBJ1-1,NA,NA,TRBV12-3/TRBV12-4
TGTGCCAGTAGTATACGGCGAAAAGAGACCCAGTACTTC,CASSIRRKETQYF,TRBJ2-5,NA,NA,TRBV19
TGTGCCAGCAATGTACAGATCCAAGAGACCCAGTACTTC,CASNVQIQETQYF,TRBJ2-5,NA,NA,TRBV6-1
TGCGCCAGCAGCACGGAGAGTACCTACGAGCAGTACTTC,CASSTESTYEQYF,TRBJ2-7,NA,NA,TRBV5-1
TGTGCCAGCAGCTTAGCAGGAGGGTCCTCCCCCTACGAGCAGTACTTC,CASSLAGGSSPYEQYF,TRBJ2-7,few,NA,TRBV7-8
TGTGCCAGCAGCCTACAACAGGGTCCGTATGAGACCCAGTACTTC,CASSLQQGPYETQYF,TRBJ2-5,few,NA,TRBV7-9
TGCGCCAGCAGCTTGGGAGGGGGCGGGTCAGTCAATGAGCAGTTCTTC,CASSLGGGGSVNEQFF,TRBJ2-1,NA,TRBD1,TRBV5-1
TGTGCCAGCAGCGTATTAGCTTCGGGGCAGACCAATGAGCAGTTCTTC,CASSVLASGQTNEQFF,TRBJ2-1,few,NA,TRBV9
TGTGCCAGCAGCGCGGGTCTGGAGTATCAGCCCCAGCATTTT,CASSAGLEYQPQHF,TRBJ1-5,NA,NA,TRBV7-8
TGTGCCAGCAGCCCCTCCGACAGGGGGCAGTGGGAGACCCAGTACTTC,CASSPSDRGQWETQYF,TRBJ2-5,NA,TRBD1,TRBV9
TGTGCCAGCAGCCGGCTGAATATATGGGGGGATACGCAGTATTTT,CASSRLNIWGDTQYF,TRBJ2-3,NA,NA,TRBV13
TGTGCCTGGCTTCCTAGCGGGAGACCCTACGAGCAGTACTTC,CAWLPSGRPYEQYF,TRBJ2-7,once,TRBD2,TRBV30
TGTGCCAGCAGCCCCCAGGGGCCAGGCAACAGGCAAAGTGGCTACACCTTC,CASSPQGPGNRQSGYTF,TRBJ1-2,NA,NA,TRBV7-8
TGTGCCACCAGCAGGGCTCAGGGTTTTTATGGCTACACCTTC,CATSRAQGFYGYTF,TRBJ1-2,few,NA,TRBV15
TGTGCCATCAGTGAGCCCCGGGACTCAGCCAAAGAGACCCAGTACTTC,CAISEPRDSAKETQYF,TRBJ2-5,few,NA,TRBV10-3
TGTGCCAGCAGGCCGACTAGTTTCACCGGGGAGCTGTTTTTT,CASRPTSFTGELFF,TRBJ2-2,NA,NA,TRBV2
TGTGCCAGCAGCCTCGGAACAGGGGTAGGGCACAATGAGCAGTTCTTC,CASSLGTGVGHNEQFF,TRBJ2-1,NA,TRBD1,TRBV11-1
TGTGCCAGCAGCCCGGACAGCACAGATACGCAGTATTTT,CASSPDSTDTQYF,TRBJ2-3,few,NA,TRBV7-2
TGCGCCAGCAGCCAGATCACCACAAACGAGCAGTACTTC,CASSQITTNEQYF,TRBJ2-7,few,NA,TRBV4-1
TGTGCCAGCAGTAAAGCCAGTCGCCTGGAGCAGCCCCAGCATTTT,CASSKASRLEQPQHF,TRBJ1-5,NA,NA,TRBV6-1
TGTGCCAGCAGTGTACCGAACAGGGGGTCAGTGGATAATGAAAAACTGTTTTTT,CASSVPNRGSVDNEKLFF,TRBJ1-4,few,TRBD1,TRBV2
TGTGCCAGCAGTGAAGCTCATCAGACTAGCGGAGACTACGAGCAGTACTTC,CASSEAHQTSGDYEQYF,TRBJ2-7,NA,TRBD2,TRBV6-1
TGCAGTGCTAGGGGAAGGGGACAGAGGGACTACGAGCAGTACTTC,CSARGRGQRDYEQYF,TRBJ2-7,NA,TRBD1,TRBV20-1
TGTGCCAGCAGCCCCTTTAGCGGGAGGAGGGACGAGCAGTACTTC,CASSPFSGRRDEQYF,TRBJ2-7,NA,TRBD2,TRBV12-3/TRBV12-4
TGTGCCAGTAGTAATGATCCTGGTGTTAATCAGCCCCAGCATTTT,CASSNDPGVNQPQHF,TRBJ1-5,NA,NA,TRBV19
TGTGCCAGCAGCTCTCCGACTAGCGGGAGTGAGACCCAGTACTTC,CASSSPTSGSETQYF,TRBJ2-5,NA,TRBD2,TRBV28
TGTGCCAGCAGAGATTCGGGGACCACCTACAATGAGCAGTTCTTC,CASRDSGTTYNEQFF,TRBJ2-1,once,NA,TRBV6-5
TGTGCCAGCAGTTTGTGGCAGGTCCCTGGGAACACTGAAGCTTTCTTT,CASSLWQVPGNTEAFF,TRBJ1-1,once,NA,TRBV27
TGTGCCACCAGCAGAGATTGGGGGGCGGGTAGTGAGCAGTTCTTC,CATSRDWGAGSEQFF,TRBJ2-1,few,NA,TRBV15
TGTGCCAGTACCCCTCCAGCGGGGGCGCGGTACACCGGGGAGCTGTTTTTT,CASTPPAGARYTGELFF,TRBJ2-2,NA,TRBD2,TRBV19
TGTGCCAGCTCCTTTCTCATGACAGACAACAATGAGCAGTTCTTC,CASSFLMTDNNEQFF,TRBJ2-1,NA,NA,TRBV9
TGTGCCAGCAGGGGACAACACAATTCACCCCTCCACTTT,CASRGQHNSPLHF,TRBJ1-6,NA,NA,TRBV6-5
TGTGCCACCAGCAGAGCTTTATCCGCGGCTAGCAATCAGCCCCAGCATTTT,CATSRALSAASNQPQHF,TRBJ1-5,few,NA,TRBV15
TGTGCCAGCAGTACAGAGTTCTATGGCTACACCTTC,CASSTEFYGYTF,TRBJ1-2,NA,NA,TRBV7-2
TGTGCCAGCAGTACGGGCGTCAGGGAGCAGTTCTTC,CASSTGVREQFF,TRBJ2-1,few,NA,TRBV2
TGCGCCAGCAGCCAAGATAATGAGTATGCTGAAGCTTTCTTT,CASSQDNEYAEAFF,TRBJ1-1,once,NA,TRBV4-1